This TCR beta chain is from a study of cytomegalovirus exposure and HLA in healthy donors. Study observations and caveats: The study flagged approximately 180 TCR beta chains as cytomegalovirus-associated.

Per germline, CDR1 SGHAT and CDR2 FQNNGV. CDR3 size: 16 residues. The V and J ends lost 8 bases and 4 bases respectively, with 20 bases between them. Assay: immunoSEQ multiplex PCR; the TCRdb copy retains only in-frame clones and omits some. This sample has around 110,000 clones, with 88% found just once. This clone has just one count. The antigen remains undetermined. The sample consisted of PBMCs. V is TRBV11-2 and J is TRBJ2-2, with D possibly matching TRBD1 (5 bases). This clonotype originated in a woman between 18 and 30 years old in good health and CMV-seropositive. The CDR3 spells CASRALDSSSTGELFF. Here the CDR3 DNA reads TGTGCCAGCCGAGCTCTCGACAGTTCAAGCACCGGGGAGCTGTTTTTT.